This TCR beta chain comes out of a study of control samples from healthy donors and cancer patients. Measured with immunoSEQ multiplex PCR; TCRdb has only the in-frame clones, and not every one. The profile shows 85,000 to 100,000 clones, over 85% of them singletons. The germline V gene has CDR1 SGHAT and CDR2 FQNNGV. V was trimmed by 5 bases and J by 1 base, leaving 17 bases between them. The CDR3 is 16 residues long. The clonotype comes from a man younger than 35 in good health. Sequences were obtained from blood. V is TRBV11-2 and J is TRBJ1-1; no clear D. The chain's CDR3 is CASSPPFVGWNTEAFF. CDR3 bases: TGTGCCAGCAGCCCCCCCTTTGTGGGATGGAACACTGAAGCTTTCTTT.